These 21 T cell receptor beta chains came from one sample sequenced in a study of monozygotic twins with inflammatory bowel disease. One entry per CDR3 protein, without DNA, is what TCRdb gives after re-calling the 5' RACE reads. This table lists 210,000 or so distinct CDR3 sequences. Sequenced: blood. Receptors were obtained from a human donor with ulcerative colitis or Crohn's disease, or a healthy co-twin of an affected twin (not recorded which).

The J gene is TRBJ1-1, the V gene TRBV19. The CDR3 has 15 amino acids. The germline V gene has CDR1 LNHDA and CDR2 SQIVND (reference sequence). The CDR3 sequence: CASKSSGQGGTEAFF.

This chain joins TRBV3-1 and TRBJ1-6; TCRdb's assignment of TRBD1 cannot be checked, as there is no DNA. The CDR3 is made up of 14 amino acids. Germline CDR1 and CDR2: LGHDT and YNNKEL (reference sequence). The CDR3 is CASSPGTTNSPLHF.

The chain uses TRBV12-3 or TRBV12-4 and TRBJ1-5. The CDR3 length is 13 residues. CDR3 in amino acids: CASSPNHYQPQHF.

This chain links TRBV6-1 with TRBJ2-6. Germline V gives CDR1 MNHNS, CDR2 SASEGT. There are 13 residues in the CDR3. The CDR3 sequence is CASRISGAYVLTF.

The chain uses TRBV7-9 and TRBJ2-5. This CDR3 spans 11 amino acids. Germline V gene sequence: CDR1 SEHNR, CDR2 FQNEAQ (reference sequence). CDR3 sequence: CASSVQETQYF.

The chain joins TRBV7-2 to TRBJ2-2. The CDR3 has 16 amino acids. The germline V gene has CDR1 SGHTA and CDR2 FQGNSA. CDR3 amino acids: CASSRAWTTGTGELFF.

V and J are TRBV3-1 and TRBJ2-3; absent DNA, TCRdb's TRBD2 call cannot be checked. The germline V gene encodes CDR1 LGHDT and CDR2 YNNKEL (reference sequence). The CDR3 covers 15 residues. The CDR3 here is CASSQRGGITDTQYF.

The chain recombines TRBV20-1 with TRBJ2-1; TCRdb returns TRBD2, unconfirmable since there is no DNA. Germline lookup yields CDR1 DFQATT and CDR2 SNEGSKA (reference sequence). The CDR3 is 14 amino acids. Here the CDR3 reads CSAREGLAVNEQFF.

The V call is TRBV19, the J call TRBJ2-7; TCRdb's D call of TRBD1 is untestable without DNA. Germline-derived CDR1 and CDR2 are LNHDA and SQIVND (reference sequence). The CDR3 totals 15 residues. The CDR3 is CASSTVQGNGDEQYF.

The gene calls are TRBV4-1 and TRBJ1-2; TCRdb gives TRBD1 as the D gene, but with no DNA this cannot be confirmed. In germline, CDR1 is MGHRA, CDR2 YSYEKL. CDR3 length: 15 amino acids. CDR3 sequence: CASSRLGQTSYGYTF.

V gene TRBV3-1 combines with J gene TRBJ2-1. CDR1 and CDR2 (germline): LGHDT, YNNKEL (reference sequence). CDR3 length: 12 amino acids. CDR3 sequence reads: CASSQVGYEQFF.

V and J are TRBV7-6 and TRBJ2-5; the D call from TCRdb, TRBD2, cannot be confirmed without DNA. This CDR3 spans 13 amino acids. Germline V gives CDR1 SGHVS, CDR2 FNYEAQ. The CDR3 loop reads CPSSIQTLETQYF. Full variable domain (outside the CDR3, taken from reference TRBV7-6 and TRBJ2-5): GAGVSQSPRYKVTKRGQDVALRCDPISGHVSLYWYRQALGQGPEFLTYFNYEAQQDKSGLPNDRFSAERPEGSISTLTIQRTEQRDSAMYRCPSSIQTLETQYFGPGTRLLVL.

The chain combines TRBV27 with TRBJ1-5. The CDR3 loop spans 13 amino acids. Germline CDR1 and CDR2: MNHEY and SMNVEV (reference sequence). Here the CDR3 reads CASSLYTNQPQHF.

V and J are TRBV4-1 and TRBJ2-1. In germline, CDR1 is MGHRA, CDR2 YSYEKL. The CDR3 length is 14 residues. CDR3 loop: CASSQDVGYNEQFF.

The chain couples TRBV6-6 to TRBJ2-1; without DNA, the TCRdb call of TRBD2 cannot be checked. The CDR3 has 14 residues. Germline V gene sequence: CDR1 MNHNY, CDR2 SVGAGI (reference sequence). CDR3 amino acids: CASSYGGGTNEQFF.

The chain employs TRBV6-1 and TRBJ2-4; the D call from TCRdb, TRBD2, cannot be confirmed without DNA. Looked up from germline, CDR1 is MNHNS and CDR2 is SASEGT. The CDR3 spans 21 residues. The CDR3: CASSEASPTSGMSLAKNIQYF.

The rearrangement joins TRBV7-2 to TRBJ2-1; the D call from TCRdb, TRBD1, cannot be confirmed without DNA. This CDR3 has 13 amino acids. Germline V gene data show CDR1 as SGHTA and CDR2 as FQGNSA. CDR3 in amino acids: CASTSFGPGRRFF.

CDR3 region: CAWSDLGDSRYYGYTF. The chain uses TRBV30 and TRBJ1-2; TCRdb indicates TRBD1, and absent DNA this call remains unverified. From germline, CDR1 is GTSNPN and CDR2 SVGIG (reference sequence). The CDR3 runs 16 residues.

The rearrangement uses TRBV9 and TRBJ1-5; no DNA is available, so the TRBD1 call from TCRdb remains unchecked. The CDR3 is made up of 15 amino acids. The germline V gene encodes CDR1 SGDLS and CDR2 YYNGEE. The chain's CDR3 is CASSAGQGEDQPQHF.

V is TRBV5-1 and J is TRBJ2-7. This CDR3 comprises 13 residues. Germline V gene lookup returns CDR1 SGHRS and CDR2 YFSETQ. Here the CDR3 reads CASSLSGTYEQYF.

The chain carries TRBV2 and TRBJ2-3. The germline V gene has CDR1 SNHLY and CDR2 FYNNEI. The CDR3 is 15 residues long. The CDR3 reads CASTEGVLGTDTQYF. The variable domain in full, completed from reference TRBV2 and TRBJ2-3, reads EPEVTQTPSHQVTQMGQEVILRCVPISNHLYFYWYRQILGQKVEFLVSFYNNEISEKSEIFDDQFSVERPDGSNFTLKIRSTKLEDSAMYFCASTEGVLGTDTQYFGPGTRLTVL.